The 17 T cell receptor beta chains reported below all come from one sample, sequenced in a study of cytomegalovirus exposure and HLA in healthy donors. PCR employed 60 Vbeta and 13 Jbeta primers. Profiling relied on immunoSEQ multiplex PCR, and the TCRdb table lists in-frame clones only, not all of them. The sample lists about 190,000 clones, over 80% occurring once. Sample: PBMCs. These receptors originate from a man aged 30-40 years in good health and CMV-seronegative.

The gene calls are TRBV28 and TRBJ1-3; D might be TRBD1 (5 bases). The germline V gene has CDR1 MDHEN and CDR2 SYDVKM. V lost 6 bases to trimming and J lost 4 bases, with 22 bases between them. The CDR3 is 17 residues long. The CDR3, as DNA: TGTGCCAGCAGCATCCCCCGGGGGTGGGGTTACGGAAACACCATATATTTT. Translated: CASSIPRGWGYGNTIYF.

This clone appeared a single time. This chain links TRBV19 with TRBJ1-5; D is undetermined. The CDR3 is 15 residues long. Germline-derived CDR1 and CDR2 are LNHDA and SQIVND (reference sequence). Between the trimmed V and J ends, which lost 3 bases and 6 bases, there was a span of 15 bases. CDR3: CASSIGMGRGQPQHF. CDR3 coding DNA: TGTGCCAGTAGTATCGGGATGGGAAGAGGTCAGCCCCAGCATTTT.

V gene TRBV18 combines with J gene TRBJ1-4, with TRBD1 identical over 8 bases. The V and J ends lost 3 bases and 4 bases, in that order; junction bases with no gene match: 4. Germline loops: CDR1 KGHSH, CDR2 LQKENI. The CDR3 spans 15 residues. The CDR3 spells CASSPRGRGNEKLFF. CDR3 bases: TGTGCCAGCTCACCCAGGGGGCGCGGTAATGAAAAACTGTTTTTT.

This chain joins TRBV5-1 and TRBJ2-1, with TRBD1 identical over 7 bases. Germline V gives CDR1 SGHRS, CDR2 YFSETQ. Trimming took 4 bases from V and 2 from J; bases not matched to a gene: 3. This CDR3 region has 14 residues. In DNA form, the CDR3 reads TGCGCCAGCAGCGCAGGGGGAGCCTACAATGAGCAGTTCTTC. Translation: CASSAGGAYNEQFF. Drawing the rest from reference TRBV5-1 and TRBJ2-1, the complete variable domain is KAGVTQTPRYLIKTRGQQVTLSCSPISGHRSVSWYQQTPGQGLQFLFEYFSETQRNKGNFPGRFSGRQFSNSRSEMNVSTLELGDSALYLCASSAGGAYNEQFFGPGTRLTVL.

In this sample, this clone turned up a few times. The V gene is TRBV11-3, the J gene TRBJ2-1, with TRBD1 matching over 9 bases. The length of the CDR3 is 18 residues. J lost 3 bases, V lost 1 base, and 10 bases had no gene match. Germline V gives CDR1 SGHNT, CDR2 YENEEA. The CDR3 region is CASSLGGVGTGFYNEQFF. The CDR3, as DNA: TGTGCCAGCAGCTTAGGTGGGGTTGGGACAGGGTTCTACAATGAGCAGTTCTTC.

The sample holds a few counts of this clone. The V and J genes are TRBV19 and TRBJ2-5, with D possibly TRBD2 on 5 matching bases. CDR3 length equals 15 residues. The germline V and J ends were trimmed by 5 bases and 5 bases, with 18 bases remaining between them. The V gene's germline CDR1 is LNHDA and CDR2 SQIVND (reference sequence). Here the CDR3 DNA reads TGTGCCAGTAGTCTAACTAGGCTCAGAGGTGAGACCCAGTACTTC. Protein sequence: CASSLTRLRGETQYF.

The rearrangement joins TRBV14 to TRBJ1-5; perhaps TRBD1 as D (5 bases). CDR1 is SGHDN, CDR2 FVKESK, per germline. V dropped 6 bases and J dropped 3 bases, with 18 bases sitting between them. The CDR3 length is 16 residues. The CDR3 DNA sequence: TGTGCCAGCAGTTCATTATGGGGGGACCCCAATCAGCCCCAGCATTTT. This gives the protein CASSSLWGDPNQPQHF. Using reference TRBV14 and TRBJ1-5 for the parts outside the CDR3, the full variable domain is EAGVTQFPSHSVIEKGQTVTLRCDPISGHDNLYWYRRVMGKEIKFLLHFVKESKQDESGMPNNRFLAERTGGTYSTLKVQPAELEDSGVYFCASSSLWGDPNQPQHFGDGTRLSIL.

V gene TRBV2 combines with J gene TRBJ1-1; 8 bases are a match to TRBD1. CDR3 length equals 15 residues. CDR1 is SNHLY, CDR2 FYNNEI, per germline. V gave up 5 bases and J gave up 1 base; unmatched junction bases: 6. The CDR3 DNA is TGTGCCAGCAGTTATTACGGGACAGGGAACACTGAAGCTTTCTTT. Its translation: CASSYYGTGNTEAFF.

The chain employs TRBV27 and TRBJ1-2; tentative D call: TRBD1 (6 bases). Trimming pared 1 base from V and 1 base from J, leaving 10 bases between. CDR3 length: 15 amino acids. In germline, CDR1 is MNHEY, CDR2 SMNVEV (reference sequence). CDR3 sequence (DNA): TGTGCCAGCAGTTTATTGCCCAGGGGTAACTATGGCTACACCTTC. Translating it yields CASSLLPRGNYGYTF.

This clone was detected only a few times. This chain connects TRBV4-1 to TRBJ1-1, with a weak D call TRBD1 (5 bases). With 1 base removed from V and 0 bases from J, the gap between germline ends came to 18 bases. The CDR3 sequence is 18 residues long. Per germline, CDR1 MGHRA and CDR2 YSYEKL. CDR3 protein: CASSQVAGGVSLNTEAFF. CDR3 in DNA: TGCGCCAGCAGCCAAGTAGCCGGGGGGGTTTCGTTGAACACTGAAGCTTTCTTT.

The rearrangement uses TRBV6-5 and TRBJ1-1, with D possibly matching TRBD1 (5 bases). With 4 bases removed from V and 5 bases from J, the gap between germline ends came to 14 bases. Per germline, CDR1 MNHEY and CDR2 SVGAGI. The CDR3 loop spans 14 amino acids. The CDR3, as DNA: TGTGCCAGCAGTTTTTCAGGGCCTTTTACTGAAGCTTTCTTT. It encodes CASSFSGPFTEAFF.

The chain is built from TRBV10-1 and TRBJ2-3, with D maybe TRBD2 (5 bases). Trimming pared 3 bases from V and 2 bases from J, leaving 12 bases between. This CDR3 contains 15 residues. Germline lookup yields CDR1 WNHNN and CDR2 SYGVQD (reference sequence). The CDR3 here is CASSDSAGPTDTQYF. The CDR3 coding sequence is TGCGCCAGCAGTGATTCGGCGGGTCCCACAGATACGCAGTATTTT.

V gene TRBV11-2 combines with J gene TRBJ1-2; 12 positions match TRBD1. The V segment lost 5 bases and the J segment 4 bases; nucleotides outside the gene matches: 8. The CDR3 extends over 16 amino acids. CDR1 SGHAT and CDR2 FQNNGV come from the germline V gene. Here the CDR3 DNA reads TGTGCCAGCAGCCCATCCGGGACAGGGGGCGTCTATGGCTACACCTTC. Protein sequence: CASSPSGTGGVYGYTF.

Here the CDR3 DNA reads TGTGCCAGCACCCGACCCGACAGGGGCGAGCAGTACTTC. Its protein is CASTRPDRGEQYF. The rearrangement links TRBV6-5 to TRBJ2-7; 8 bases map to TRBD1. V lost 7 bases and J lost 6; bases outside the gene matches: 8. CDR1 MNHEY and CDR2 SVGAGI come from the germline V gene. CDR3 length equals 13 residues.

J is TRBJ2-1 and V is TRBV6-5, with 9 bases that match TRBD2. Germline V CDR1 and CDR2: MNHEY, SVGAGI. This CDR3 spans 16 amino acids. The V gene end was trimmed by 0 bases and the J gene end by 8 bases; junction bases not matched to a gene: 8. As DNA, the CDR3 is TGTGCCAGCAGTTACTCGATCCTAGCGGGAAGGGATGAGCAGTTCTTC. Translated, it gives CASSYSILAGRDEQFF.

The chain joins TRBV28 to TRBJ1-4, with D possibly TRBD1 on 6 matching bases. V was clipped by 2 bases and J by 5 bases, with 15 bases between them. Germline values: CDR1 MDHEN, CDR2 SYDVKM. This CDR3 has 16 amino acids. The chain's CDR3 is CASSLPGVVSNEKLFF. Written as DNA, the CDR3 is TGTGCCAGCAGTTTACCAGGGGTGGTATCGAATGAAAAACTGTTTTTT. Based on the CDR3 plus reference TRBV28 and TRBJ1-4, the full variable domain is DVKVTQSSRYLVKRTGEKVFLECVQDMDHENMFWYRQDPGLGLRLIYFSYDVKMKEKGDIPEGYSVSREKKERFSLILESASTNQTSMYLCASSLPGVVSNEKLFFGSGTQLSVL.

This chain connects TRBV18 to TRBJ1-1; D ambiguous. V shed 6 bases and J shed 3 bases, with 11 bases lying between them. Germline CDR1 KGHSH, CDR2 LQKENI. The CDR3 length is 13 residues. CDR3 region: CASSPIRDTEAFF. The CDR3 DNA sequence: TGTGCCAGCTCCCCAATCCGAGACACTGAAGCTTTCTTT.